A selection of T cell receptor beta chains follows, all from one sample in a study of type 1 regulatory T cells. These receptors lack a known antigen. MiXCR was run by TCRdb on the reads, yielding one entry per CDR3 protein. The sample records more than 60,000 distinct CDR3 sequences, approximately 60% being singletons. The sequenced material came from cultured non-Tr1 T cells, either the whole culture or a sorted T cell fraction (not recorded which). These receptors all stem from a human donor in good health. Each CDR3 is given with its conserved first and last residue. The D gene is left open where the match is weak. Rows give clone size only sometimes, using once, few, many, or a class for an expanded clone.

clone_size	d_call	v_call	j_call	cdr3_aa	cdr3_nt
-	-	TRBV6-5	TRBJ1-5	CASRSGTGTDNQPQHF	TGTGCCAGCAGAAGTGGGACCGGGACGGACAATCAGCCCCAGCATTTT
-	TRBD2	TRBV10-3	TRBJ2-3	CAISDSFRLATSTDTQYF	TGTGCCATCAGTGACTCTTTTCGACTAGCGACTAGCACAGATACGCAGTATTTT
-	-	TRBV11-2	TRBJ2-7	CASSLIGSNEQYF	TGTGCCAGCAGCTTAATAGGATCCAACGAGCAGTACTTC
-	TRBD2	TRBV29-1	TRBJ2-1	CSASGPYNEQFF	TGCAGCGCTAGCGGCCCCTACAATGAGCAGTTCTTC
-	TRBD2	TRBV28	TRBJ2-1	CASSAVAGGYNEQFF	TGTGCCAGCAGCGCGGTAGCGGGAGGCTACAATGAGCAGTTCTTC
few	TRBD1	TRBV2	TRBJ2-2	CASTGGARAGELFF	TGTGCCAGCACAGGGGGCGCCCGTGCCGGGGAGCTGTTTTTT
-	TRBD2	TRBV7-2	TRBJ2-7	CASSPTSGKPYEQYF	TGTGCCAGCAGCCCAACTAGCGGCAAGCCCTACGAGCAGTACTTC
-	-	TRBV5-1	TRBJ1-2	CASSGLHGNYGYTF	TGCGCCAGCTCGGGCCTCCACGGTAACTATGGCTACACCTTC
-	-	TRBV20-1	TRBJ2-1	CSARVARDGNNEQFF	TGCAGTGCTAGAGTAGCAAGGGACGGCAACAATGAGCAGTTCTTC
-	TRBD2	TRBV7-2	TRBJ2-7	CASSLEGLVGEQYF	TGTGCCAGCAGCTTAGAGGGACTAGTAGGCGAGCAGTACTTC
medium-sized	TRBD2	TRBV7-2	TRBJ2-3	CASSLASGSGTQYF	TGTGCCAGCAGCTTAGCTAGCGGGAGCGGTACGCAGTATTTT
-	-	TRBV20-1	TRBJ1-1	CSAYTVNTETFF	TGCAGTGCTTATACGGTGAACACTGAAACTTTCTTT
once	-	TRBV12-5	TRBJ2-5	CASGYGETQYF	TGTGCTAGTGGTTACGGGGAGACCCAGTACTTC
-	-	TRBV20-1	TRBJ2-3	CSARDSPGSTDTQYF	TGCAGTGCTCGAGATTCACCCGGAAGCACAGATACGCAGTATTTT
-	-	TRBV7-2	TRBJ2-1	CASSLEFSRVSSYNEQFF	TGTGCCAGCAGCTTAGAATTCTCCAGAGTGAGCTCCTACAATGAGCAGTTCTTC
-	-	TRBV6-2/TRBV6-3	TRBJ2-1	CASSEGPGQFF	TGTGCCAGCAGCGAGGGCCCCGGGCAGTTCTTC
-	TRBD2	TRBV11-2	TRBJ2-4	CASSQGLAGVTKNIQYF	TGTGCCAGCAGCCAAGGACTAGCGGGAGTGACCAAAAACATTCAGTACTTC
-	-	TRBV5-1	TRBJ1-4	CASSLAGINEKLFF	TGCGCCAGCAGCTTGGCAGGGATTAATGAAAAACTGTTTTTT
-	-	TRBV6-2/TRBV6-3	TRBJ1-2	CASSPGYGYTF	TGTGCCAGCAGCCCCGGCTATGGCTACACCTTC
-	-	TRBV20-1	TRBJ2-7	CSARDVVGVEQYF	TGCAGTGCTAGAGATGTAGTTGGGGTCGAGCAGTACTTC
-	TRBD1	TRBV27	TRBJ1-5	CASTLLVSAGQYRGGNQPQHF	TGTGCCAGCACTCTTCTGGTTTCTGCGGGACAGTACCGAGGTGGCAATCAGCCCCAGCATTTT
-	-	TRBV20-1	TRBJ1-1	CSARRTNTEAFF	TGCAGTGCTAGGAGAACTAACACTGAAGCTTTCTTT
few	-	TRBV2	TRBJ1-1	CASSEGEGTEAFF	TGTGCCAGCAGTGAGGGGGAGGGCACTGAAGCTTTCTTT
once	-	TRBV6-2/TRBV6-3	TRBJ2-7	CASSYSMVTYEQYF	TGTGCCAGCAGTTACTCCATGGTCACCTACGAGCAGTACTTC
-	TRBD2	TRBV5-1	TRBJ2-5	CASSLVSSGTLFQETQYF	TGCGCCAGCAGCTTGGTGTCTAGCGGAACTTTATTTCAAGAGACCCAGTACTTC
-	-	TRBV20-1	TRBJ2-7	CSASRDSHEQYF	TGCAGTGCTAGCCGGGACTCCCACGAGCAGTACTTC
-	-	TRBV7-9	TRBJ2-7	CASSKQGLSYEQYF	TGTGCCAGCAGCAAACAGGGCTTATCCTACGAGCAGTACTTC
once	TRBD1	TRBV10-3	TRBJ1-3	CAISDDRVEGNTIYF	TGTGCCATCAGTGATGACAGGGTAGAAGGAAACACCATATATTTT
-	TRBD2	TRBV18	TRBJ2-7	CASSPLPSGRNEQYF	TGTGCCAGCTCACCACTACCTTCCGGGAGGAACGAGCAGTACTTC
-	-	TRBV24-1	TRBJ2-4	CATSENGSPAGAKNIQYF	TGTGCCACCAGTGAAAACGGGAGTCCAGCAGGTGCCAAAAACATTCAGTACTTC
few	TRBD2	TRBV27	TRBJ2-3	CASSLTSGKPLTDTQYF	TGTGCCAGCAGTCTAACTAGCGGAAAACCCCTCACAGATACGCAGTATTTT
-	-	TRBV6-2/TRBV6-3	TRBJ2-2	CASRRNTGELFF	TGTGCCAGCAGGAGAAACACCGGGGAGCTGTTTTTT
-	-	TRBV5-1	TRBJ2-3	CASRETGDTQYF	TGCGCCAGCAGGGAAACAGGAGATACGCAGTATTTT
-	-	TRBV6-1	TRBJ1-2	CASSELGRGYGYTF	TGTGCCAGCAGTGAACTTGGCAGGGGCTATGGCTACACCTTC
-	TRBD1	TRBV11-3	TRBJ2-3	CASSKDRGSMNTQYF	TGTGCCAGCAGCAAAGACAGGGGATCGATGAATACGCAGTATTTT
few	TRBD1	TRBV19	TRBJ1-2	CASSHQGAGYGYTF	TGTGCCAGTAGTCACCAGGGGGCTGGCTATGGCTACACCTTC
-	-	TRBV20-1	TRBJ2-5	CSAVEVGGKKETQYF	TGCAGTGCGGTAGAAGTGGGAGGTAAAAAAGAGACCCAGTACTTC